The sequence of this T cell receptor beta chain was determined in a study of OX40 agonist ivuxolimab in advanced cancers. Losses at the gene ends were 0 bases for V and 13 bases for J; bases not matched to a gene: 8. There are 13 residues in the CDR3. CDR1 and CDR2 from the germline V gene are SGHNT and YYREEE (reference sequence). Sequenced by immunoSEQ multiplex PCR; TCRdb stores in-frame clones only, minus some. Among more than 80,000 clones listed, 85% to 95% were seen once. The chain has TRBV5-4 and TRBJ1-2, with 8 bases matching TRBD1. This receptor was taken from an adult with an advanced solid tumor such as melanoma, head and neck, liver or kidney cancer. Sequenced material: CD4+ or CD8+ T cells sorted from blood, taken in a trial of the OX40 agonist ivuxolimab. In DNA, the CDR3 is TGTGCCAGCAGCTTGGGGACAGGGCTTGCGAGCACCTTC. This sequence encodes CASSLGTGLASTF.